Following are 13 T cell receptor beta chains from one sample sequenced in a study of response to subunit inactivated influenza vaccine. TCRdb called the RT-PCR reads again in MiXCR, with one record for every CDR3 protein. The table includes over 450,000 distinct CDR3 sequences, approximately 12% detected once. Source: PBMCs from blood, taken 45 days after vaccination. The receptor set was obtained from a man in his fifties or sixties who received an inactivated influenza vaccine.

The chain uses TRBV29-1 and TRBJ1-4; D ambiguous. The V end was cut by 2 bases, the J end by 8 bases, with 12 bases between. The CDR3 extends over 13 amino acids. Germline-derived CDR1 and CDR2 are SQVTM and ANQGSEA. CDR3 coding DNA: TGCAGCGTTGAAATGCAGGACGGGGAAAAACTGTTTTTT. This gives the protein CSVEMQDGEKLFF.

A few counts support this clonotype. This chain links TRBV7-9 with TRBJ1-2, with 7 bases identical to TRBD1. Germline CDR1 SEHNR, CDR2 FQNEAQ (reference sequence). J gave up 4 bases and V 5 bases, and 10 bases lay outside the gene matches. The CDR3 consists of 15 residues. The CDR3 DNA reads as TGTGCCAGCAGCCCTCCGGGACAGTACCTCTATGGCTACACCTTC. This codes for CASSPPGQYLYGYTF. The full variable domain, with the rest looked up from reference TRBV7-9 and TRBJ1-2, is DTGVSQNPRHKITKRGQNVTFRCDPISEHNRLYWYRQTLGQGPEFLTYFQNEAQLEKSRLLSDRFSAERPKGSFSTLEIQRTEQGDSAMYLCASSPPGQYLYGYTFGSGTRLTVV.

In its sample, this clonotype was seen many times. The V call is TRBV10-3, the J call TRBJ1-5; tentatively, D is TRBD1 (6 bases). This CDR3 is built from 13 residues. Trimming removed 9 bases at V and 3 bases at J, with 12 bases between. Germline loops: CDR1 ENHRY, CDR2 SYGVKD. CDR3 in DNA: TGTGCCATGGCGGACAGAATCAATCAGCCCCAGCATTTT. Translating it yields CAMADRINQPQHF.

The chain couples TRBV29-1 to TRBJ2-1; 10 positions agree with TRBD2. This CDR3 contains 16 residues. The V gene end was trimmed by 3 bases and the J gene end by 6 bases; junction bases not matched to a gene: 11. Germline CDR1 SQVTM, CDR2 ANQGSEA. CDR3 DNA: TGCAGCGTTGAGCTGGCTAGCGGGAGATCGGTCAATGAGCAGTTCTTC. Protein product: CSVELASGRSVNEQFF.

Many counts were recorded for this clonotype. J is TRBJ2-1 and V is TRBV20-1, with D perhaps matching TRBD1 or TRBD2 (5 bases each). Germline V gene data show CDR1 as DFQATT and CDR2 as SNEGSKA (reference sequence). Deletions cut 1 base from V and 2 bases from J, with 9 bases between. The CDR3 loop spans 14 amino acids. CDR3 residues: CSARGGRTYNEQFF. The CDR3 DNA reads as TGCAGTGCTAGAGGGGGACGGACCTACAATGAGCAGTTCTTC.

This clonotype has more than one count but fewer than ten. This chain links TRBV7-8 with TRBJ2-1, with D perhaps matching TRBD1 or TRBD2 (6 bases each). Germline assignment: CDR1 SGHVS and CDR2 FQNEAQ. V shed 4 bases and J shed 4 bases, with 11 bases lying between them. The CDR3 totals 14 residues. The DNA of the CDR3 is TGTGCCAGCAGCTCAAGGGGGGCTTACAATGAGCAGTTCTTC. Amino acid sequence: CASSSRGAYNEQFF.

CDR3 sequence (DNA): TGCGCCAGCAGCCAATCCCGAGAGGGAGAGGCTGAAGCTTTCTTT. Amino acid sequence: CASSQSREGEAEAFF. This chain joins TRBV4-3 and TRBJ1-1; no clear D. Per the germline V gene, CDR1 is LGHNA and CDR2 is YSLEER. V lost 2 bases to trimming and J lost 6 bases, with 16 bases between them. The CDR3 runs 15 residues.

This clonotype was seen a handful of times. The chain couples TRBV14 to TRBJ1-6, with no clear D. V gave up 1 base and J gave up 6 bases, with 7 bases separating them. Looked up from germline, CDR1 is SGHDN and CDR2 is FVKESK. The CDR3 is made up of 14 amino acids. CDR3 coding DNA: TGTGCCAGCAGCCAAGGACAAATTAATTCACCCCTCCACTTT. Its translation: CASSQGQINSPLHF.

This clonotype was recorded a few times. CDR3 in DNA: TGTGCCAGCAGCCCTCAGTTGGTGGACAATCAGCCCCAGCATTTT. It is translated as CASSPQLVDNQPQHF. This chain links TRBV3-1 with TRBJ1-5; D remains ambiguous. CDR1 and CDR2 (germline): LGHDT, YNNKEL (reference sequence). The CDR3 loop spans 15 amino acids. With 4 bases removed from V and 3 bases from J, the gap between germline ends came to 13 bases.

This clonotype has more than one count but fewer than ten. This sequence joins TRBV12-3 or TRBV12-4 and TRBJ1-5; 9 bases match TRBD1. The CDR3 has 14 amino acids. The V gene end was trimmed by 6 bases and the J gene end by 6 bases; junction bases not matched to a gene: 6. This CDR3 reads CASRLQGAGQPQHF. The CDR3 DNA is TGTGCCAGCAGATTACAGGGGGCGGGTCAGCCCCAGCATTTT.

V is TRBV20-1 and J is TRBJ2-7, with D possibly matching TRBD1 (6 bases). Trimming took 1 base from V and 2 from J, leaving 15 bases between them. CDR1 is DFQATT, CDR2 SNEGSKA, per germline (reference sequence). The CDR3 runs to 15 residues. CDR3 residues: CSARALGQTTYEQYF. The CDR3 DNA follows: TGCAGTGCTAGAGCCCTAGGACAGACGACCTACGAGCAGTACTTC.

V gene TRBV18 combines with J gene TRBJ1-1; the D is unclear. CDR3 length: 15 amino acids. Trimming removed 6 bases from V and 8 bases from J, with 22 bases in between. Germline CDR1 reads KGHSH; CDR2 reads LQKENI. Here the CDR3 DNA reads TGTGCCAGCTCCCCGCCGGGAGGATTGGCAAAGGAAGCTTTCTTT. The encoded protein is CASSPPGGLAKEAFF.

This clonotype has a handful of counts. The chain combines TRBV6-1 with TRBJ2-7, with D possibly TRBD1 on 6 matching bases. V was pared by 6 bases and J by 2 bases, with 17 bases between. The CDR3 is 15 residues long. Germline V gives CDR1 MNHNS, CDR2 SASEGT. The CDR3 region has the DNA TGTGCCAGCAGCCACACGTCGGGACAAACCTACGAGCAGTACTTC. It yields the protein CASSHTSGQTYEQYF.